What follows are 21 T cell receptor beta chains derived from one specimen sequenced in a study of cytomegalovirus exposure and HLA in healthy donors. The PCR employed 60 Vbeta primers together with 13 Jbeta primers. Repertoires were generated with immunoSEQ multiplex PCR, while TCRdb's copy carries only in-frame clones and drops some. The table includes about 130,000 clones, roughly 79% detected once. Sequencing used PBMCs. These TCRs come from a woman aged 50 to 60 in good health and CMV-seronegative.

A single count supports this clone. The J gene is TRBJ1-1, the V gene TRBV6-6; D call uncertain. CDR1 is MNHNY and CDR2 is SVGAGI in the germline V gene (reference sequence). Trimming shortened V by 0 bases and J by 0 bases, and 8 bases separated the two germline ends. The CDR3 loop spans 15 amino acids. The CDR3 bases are TGTGCCAGCAGTTACTCGAGTCCCCTGAACACTGAAGCTTTCTTT. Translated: CASSYSSPLNTEAFF.

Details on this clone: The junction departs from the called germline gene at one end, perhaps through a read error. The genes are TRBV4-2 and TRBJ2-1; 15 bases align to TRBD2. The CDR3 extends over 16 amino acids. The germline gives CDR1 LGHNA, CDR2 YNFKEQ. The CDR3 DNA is TGTGCCAGCAGCCAGGGACTAGCGGGAGGCCACAAGGAGCAGTTCTTC. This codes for CASSQGLAGGHKEQFF.

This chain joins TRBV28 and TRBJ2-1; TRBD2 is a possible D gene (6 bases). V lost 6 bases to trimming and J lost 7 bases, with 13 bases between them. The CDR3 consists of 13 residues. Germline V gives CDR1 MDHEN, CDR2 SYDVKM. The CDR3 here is CASRIGTFNEQFF. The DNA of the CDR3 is TGTGCCAGCAGAATAGGGACTTTTAATGAGCAGTTCTTC.

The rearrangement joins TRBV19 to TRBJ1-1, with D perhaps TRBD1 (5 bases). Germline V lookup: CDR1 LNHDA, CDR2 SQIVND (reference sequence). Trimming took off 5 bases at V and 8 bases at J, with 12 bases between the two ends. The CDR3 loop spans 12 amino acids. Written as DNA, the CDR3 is TGTGCCAGTAGTCACACAGGCCAGGAAGCTTTCTTT. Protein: CASSHTGQEAFF.

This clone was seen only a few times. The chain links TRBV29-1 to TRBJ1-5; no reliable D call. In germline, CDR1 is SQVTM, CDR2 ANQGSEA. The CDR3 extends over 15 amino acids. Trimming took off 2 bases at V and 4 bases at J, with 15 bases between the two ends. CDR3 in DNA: TGCAGCGTTGAAATGGGAGGATCACCTAATCAGCCCCAGCATTTT. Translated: CSVEMGGSPNQPQHF.

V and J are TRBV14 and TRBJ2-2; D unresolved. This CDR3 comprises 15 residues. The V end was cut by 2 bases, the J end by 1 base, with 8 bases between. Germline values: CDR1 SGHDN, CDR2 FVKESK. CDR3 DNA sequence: TGTGCCAGCAGCCAAAGACAAGGGAACACCGGGGAGCTGTTTTTT. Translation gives CASSQRQGNTGELFF.

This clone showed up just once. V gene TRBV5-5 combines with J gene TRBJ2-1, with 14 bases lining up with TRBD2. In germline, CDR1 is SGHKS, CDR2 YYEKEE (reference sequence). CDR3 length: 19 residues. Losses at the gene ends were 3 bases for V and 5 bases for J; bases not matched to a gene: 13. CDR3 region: CASSSTSGRAGVANNEQFF. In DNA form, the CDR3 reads TGTGCCAGCAGCTCGACTAGCGGGAGGGCAGGTGTCGCCAACAATGAGCAGTTCTTC.

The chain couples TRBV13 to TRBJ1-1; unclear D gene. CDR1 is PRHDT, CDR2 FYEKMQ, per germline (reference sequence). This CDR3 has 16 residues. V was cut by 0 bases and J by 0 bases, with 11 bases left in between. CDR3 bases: TGTGCCAGCAGCTTAGGCCTGGGAGTCTTGAACACTGAAGCTTTCTTT. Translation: CASSLGLGVLNTEAFF.

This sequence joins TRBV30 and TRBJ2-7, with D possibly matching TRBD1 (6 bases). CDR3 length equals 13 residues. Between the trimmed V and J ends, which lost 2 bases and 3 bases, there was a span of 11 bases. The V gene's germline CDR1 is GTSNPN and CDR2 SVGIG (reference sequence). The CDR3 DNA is TGTGCCTGGAGTATGCCGGGACACTACGAGCAGTACTTC. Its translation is CAWSMPGHYEQYF.

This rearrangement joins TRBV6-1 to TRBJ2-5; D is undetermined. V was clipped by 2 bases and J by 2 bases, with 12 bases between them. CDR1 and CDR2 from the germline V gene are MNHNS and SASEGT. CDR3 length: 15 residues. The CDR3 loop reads CASSETLRGQETQYF. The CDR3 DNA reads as TGTGCCAGCAGTGAAACCCTCAGAGGACAAGAGACCCAGTACTTC.

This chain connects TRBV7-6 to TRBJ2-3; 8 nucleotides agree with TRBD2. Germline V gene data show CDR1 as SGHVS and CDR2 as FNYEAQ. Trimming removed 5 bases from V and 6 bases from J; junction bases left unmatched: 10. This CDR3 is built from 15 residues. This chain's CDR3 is CASSEGLELSDTQYF. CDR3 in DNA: TGTGCCAGCAGCGAGGGACTAGAACTTTCGGATACGCAGTATTTT. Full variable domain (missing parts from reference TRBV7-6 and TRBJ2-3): GAGVSQSPRYKVTKRGQDVALRCDPISGHVSLYWYRQALGQGPEFLTYFNYEAQQDKSGLPNDRFSAERPEGSISTLTIQRTEQRDSAMYRCASSEGLELSDTQYFGPGTRLTVL.

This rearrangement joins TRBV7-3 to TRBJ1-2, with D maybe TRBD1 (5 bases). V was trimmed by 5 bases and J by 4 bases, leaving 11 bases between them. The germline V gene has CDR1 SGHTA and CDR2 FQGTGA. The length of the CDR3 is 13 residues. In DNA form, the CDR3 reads TGTGCCAGCAGCCACGGGGGGGGCTATGGCTACACCTTC. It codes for CASSHGGGYGYTF.

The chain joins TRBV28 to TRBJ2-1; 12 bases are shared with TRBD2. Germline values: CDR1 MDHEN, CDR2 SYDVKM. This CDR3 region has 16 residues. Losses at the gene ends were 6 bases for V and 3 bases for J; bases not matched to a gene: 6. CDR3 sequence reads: CASRLRTSGNYNEQFF. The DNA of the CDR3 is TGTGCCAGCAGGCTTAGGACTAGCGGGAACTACAATGAGCAGTTCTTC.

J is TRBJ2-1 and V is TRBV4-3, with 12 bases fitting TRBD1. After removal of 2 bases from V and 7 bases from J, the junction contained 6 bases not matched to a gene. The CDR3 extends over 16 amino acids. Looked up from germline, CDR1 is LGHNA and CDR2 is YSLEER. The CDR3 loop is CASSQRGTGGENEQFF. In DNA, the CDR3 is TGCGCCAGCAGCCAACGAGGGACAGGGGGCGAAAATGAGCAGTTCTTC.

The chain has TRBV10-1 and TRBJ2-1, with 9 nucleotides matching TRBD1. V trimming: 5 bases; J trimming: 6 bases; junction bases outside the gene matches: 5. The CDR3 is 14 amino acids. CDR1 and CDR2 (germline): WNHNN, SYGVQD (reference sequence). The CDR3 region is CASSTGGACNEQFF. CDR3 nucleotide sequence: TGCGCCAGCAGTACAGGGGGCGCGTGCAATGAGCAGTTCTTC.

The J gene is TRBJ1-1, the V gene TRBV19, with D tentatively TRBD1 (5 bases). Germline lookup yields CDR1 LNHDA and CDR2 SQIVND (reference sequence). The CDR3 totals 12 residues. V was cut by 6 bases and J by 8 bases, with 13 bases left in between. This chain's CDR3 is CASSLIGGEAFF. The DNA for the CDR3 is TGTGCCAGTAGCCTCATCGGGGGAGAAGCTTTCTTT.

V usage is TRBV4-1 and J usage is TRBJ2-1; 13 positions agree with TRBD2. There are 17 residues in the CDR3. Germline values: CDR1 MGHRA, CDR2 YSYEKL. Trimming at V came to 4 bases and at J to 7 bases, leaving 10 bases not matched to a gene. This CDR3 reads CASSRGGLAGLGNEQFF. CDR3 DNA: TGCGCCAGCAGCCGAGGGGGACTAGCGGGATTGGGGAATGAGCAGTTCTTC.

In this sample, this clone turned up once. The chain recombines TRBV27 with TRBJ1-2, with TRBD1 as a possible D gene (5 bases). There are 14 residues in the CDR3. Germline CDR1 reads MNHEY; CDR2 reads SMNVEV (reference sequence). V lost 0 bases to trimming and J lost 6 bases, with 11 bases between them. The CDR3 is CASSLSSGVDGYTF. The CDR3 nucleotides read TGTGCCAGCAGTTTATCGTCGGGGGTAGATGGCTACACCTTC.

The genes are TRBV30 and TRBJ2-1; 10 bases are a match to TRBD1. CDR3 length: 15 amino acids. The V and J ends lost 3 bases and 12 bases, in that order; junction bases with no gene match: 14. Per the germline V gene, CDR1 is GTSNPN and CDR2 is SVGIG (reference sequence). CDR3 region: CAWSLPGQGRNGQFF. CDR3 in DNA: TGTGCCTGGAGCCTACCGGGACAGGGGCGAAACGGGCAGTTCTTC.

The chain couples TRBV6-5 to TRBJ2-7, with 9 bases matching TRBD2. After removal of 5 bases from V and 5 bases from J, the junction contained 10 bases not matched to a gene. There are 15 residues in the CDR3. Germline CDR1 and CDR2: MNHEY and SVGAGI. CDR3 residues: CASSRPGVAGDEQYF. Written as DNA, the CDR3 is TGTGCCAGCAGTCGCCCCGGTGTAGCGGGAGACGAGCAGTACTTC.

CDR3: CASSFRGPQETQYF. The CDR3 bases are TGTGCCAGCAGCTTCAGGGGGCCTCAAGAGACCCAGTACTTC. The chain is built from TRBV5-4 and TRBJ2-5, with 8 bases lining up with TRBD1. Germline CDR1 and CDR2: SGHNT and YYREEE (reference sequence). This CDR3 contains 14 residues. V shed 2 bases and J 2 bases; nucleotides not matched to a gene: 2.